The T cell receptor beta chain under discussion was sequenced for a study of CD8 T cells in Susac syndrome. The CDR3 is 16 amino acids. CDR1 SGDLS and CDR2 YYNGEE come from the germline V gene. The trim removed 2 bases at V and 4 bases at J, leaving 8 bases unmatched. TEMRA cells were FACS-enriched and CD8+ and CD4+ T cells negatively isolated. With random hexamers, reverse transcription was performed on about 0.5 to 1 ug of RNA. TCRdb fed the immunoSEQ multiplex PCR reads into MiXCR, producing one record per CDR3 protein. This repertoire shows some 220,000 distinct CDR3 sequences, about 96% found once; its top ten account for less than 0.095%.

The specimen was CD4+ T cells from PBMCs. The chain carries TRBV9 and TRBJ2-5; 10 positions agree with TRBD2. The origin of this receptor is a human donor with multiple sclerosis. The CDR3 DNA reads TGTGCCAGCAGCGTTGGGAGCGGGGGGGCAGGAGAGACCCAGTACTTC. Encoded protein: CASSVGSGGAGETQYF.